Listed here is a single T cell receptor (beta chain). This sample is drawn from a study of blood T cell repertoires in COVID-19. Across the whole study: Donors in the United States, Italy and Spain gave samples during acute or convalescent COVID-19. From T cells, B-cell-depleted T cells, or PBMCs came the material, which was cDNA or gDNA.

Authors' analysis steps: By means of reference gene primer amplification, nucleated cell counts were estimated. Assay used: immunoSEQ multiplex PCR; TCRdb lists only in-frame clones, some missing. V, J and clone size are those of that table, while D and trimming were read from the DNA. The sample lists roughly 70,000 clones, 90% to 95% occurring once. V was pared by 1 base and J by 2 bases, with 4 bases of the junction left unmatched. CDR3 length: 15 residues. Germline assignment: CDR1 SGHTA and CDR2 FQGNSA. The source is a human donor in a cohort sampled during active COVID-19. The genes are TRBV7-2 and TRBJ2-7; TRBD2 matches 8 bases. Sequencing was performed on peripheral blood. The CDR3, as DNA: TGTGCCAGCAGCTTAGGCCCGACTAGCGCCTACGAGCAGTACTTC. The encoded protein is CASSLGPTSAYEQYF.